This paragraph reports one T cell receptor beta chain. This sample is part of a study of T cells in localized non-small cell lung cancer. Assay: immunoSEQ multiplex PCR; the TCRdb copy retains only in-frame clones and omits some. Among 7,900 or so clones listed, around 60% were seen once. Per germline, CDR1 LNHDA and CDR2 SQIVND (reference sequence). The CDR3 is made up of 15 amino acids. Germline trimming cut 7 bases from V and 3 bases from J; bases unmatched to any gene: 8. The starting material was lymph node tissue, obtained before any cancer treatment. The sequence derives from a male donor aged 60 or over with stage I squamous cell lung carcinoma. This chain joins TRBV19 and TRBJ1-3, with 8 bases aligning to TRBD1. The CDR3 is CASNPDRVVGNTIYF. The DNA of the CDR3 is TGTGCCAGTAACCCGGACAGGGTCGTTGGAAACACCATATATTTT. The full variable domain, its missing parts supplied by reference TRBV19 and TRBJ1-3, is DGGITQSPKYLFRKEGQNVTLSCEQNLNHDAMYWYRQDPGQGLRLIYYSQIVNDFQKGDIAEGYSVSREKKESFPLTVTSAQKNPTAFYLCASNPDRVVGNTIYFGEGSWLTVV.